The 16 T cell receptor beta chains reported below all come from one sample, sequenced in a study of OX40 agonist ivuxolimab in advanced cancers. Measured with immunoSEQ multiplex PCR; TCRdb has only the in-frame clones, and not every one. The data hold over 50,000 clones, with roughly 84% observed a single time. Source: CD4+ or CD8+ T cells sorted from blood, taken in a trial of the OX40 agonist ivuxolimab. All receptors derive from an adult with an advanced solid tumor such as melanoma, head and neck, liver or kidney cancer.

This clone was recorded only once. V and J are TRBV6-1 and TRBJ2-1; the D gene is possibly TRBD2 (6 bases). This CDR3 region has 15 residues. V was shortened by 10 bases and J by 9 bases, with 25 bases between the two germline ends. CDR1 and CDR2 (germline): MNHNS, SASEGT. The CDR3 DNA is TGTGCCACCAATGCCTTGCTAGCGTCCCTAGGTGAGCAGTTCTTC. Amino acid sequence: CATNALLASLGEQFF.

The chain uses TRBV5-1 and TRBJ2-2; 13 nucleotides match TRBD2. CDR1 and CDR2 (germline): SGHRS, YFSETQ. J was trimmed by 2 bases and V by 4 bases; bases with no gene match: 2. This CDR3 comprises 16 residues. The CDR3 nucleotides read TGCGCCAGCAGCCGGACTAGCGGGAGTAACACCGGGGAGCTGTTTTTT. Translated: CASSRTSGSNTGELFF. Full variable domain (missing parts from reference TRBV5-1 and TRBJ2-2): KAGVTQTPRYLIKTRGQQVTLSCSPISGHRSVSWYQQTPGQGLQFLFEYFSETQRNKGNFPGRFSGRQFSNSRSEMNVSTLELGDSALYLCASSRTSGSNTGELFFGEGSRLTVL.

In DNA, the CDR3 is TGTGCCAGTAGTATACCCCCCACGGGACAGGGGGATGAAAAACTGTTTTTT. It translates to CASSIPPTGQGDEKLFF. V usage is TRBV19 and J usage is TRBJ1-4, with 11 bases aligning to TRBD1. The CDR3 consists of 17 residues. Trimming cost V 2 bases and J 6 bases; bases outside gene matches: 8. Germline CDR1 is LNHDA and CDR2 is SQIVND (reference sequence).

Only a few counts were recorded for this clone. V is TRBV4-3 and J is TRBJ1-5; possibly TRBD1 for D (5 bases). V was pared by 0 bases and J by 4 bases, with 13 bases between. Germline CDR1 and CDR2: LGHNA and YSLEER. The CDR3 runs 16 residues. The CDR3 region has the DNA TGCGCCAGCAGCCAAGATTTGGGGGTTCCTAATCAGCCCCAGCATTTT. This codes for CASSQDLGVPNQPQHF.

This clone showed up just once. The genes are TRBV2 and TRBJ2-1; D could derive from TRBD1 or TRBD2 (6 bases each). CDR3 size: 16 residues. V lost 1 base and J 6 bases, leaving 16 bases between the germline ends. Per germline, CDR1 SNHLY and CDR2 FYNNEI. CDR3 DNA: TGTGCCAGCAGTGAAGAACAATGGGGGGCGCCCAATGAGCAGTTCTTC. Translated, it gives CASSEEQWGAPNEQFF.

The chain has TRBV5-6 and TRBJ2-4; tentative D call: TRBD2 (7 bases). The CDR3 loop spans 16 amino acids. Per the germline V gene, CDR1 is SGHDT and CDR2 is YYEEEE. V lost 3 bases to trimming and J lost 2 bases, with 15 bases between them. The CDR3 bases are TGTGCCAGCAGCTGGGGGGGCGCGGCGTCCAAAAACATTCAGTACTTC. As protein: CASSWGGAASKNIQYF.

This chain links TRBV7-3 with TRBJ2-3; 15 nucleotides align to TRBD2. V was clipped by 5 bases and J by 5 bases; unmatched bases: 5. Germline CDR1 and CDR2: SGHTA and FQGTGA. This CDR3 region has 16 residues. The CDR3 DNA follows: TGTGCCAGCAGCCGGACTAGCGGGAGGGCCAAAGATACGCAGTATTTT. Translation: CASSRTSGRAKDTQYF.

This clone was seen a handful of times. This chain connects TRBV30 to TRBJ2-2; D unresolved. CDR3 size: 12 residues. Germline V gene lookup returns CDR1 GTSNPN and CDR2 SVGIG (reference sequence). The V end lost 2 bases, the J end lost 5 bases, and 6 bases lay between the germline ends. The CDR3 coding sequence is TGTGCCTGGAGTTGGATGACCGGGGAGCTGTTTTTT. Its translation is CAWSWMTGELFF.

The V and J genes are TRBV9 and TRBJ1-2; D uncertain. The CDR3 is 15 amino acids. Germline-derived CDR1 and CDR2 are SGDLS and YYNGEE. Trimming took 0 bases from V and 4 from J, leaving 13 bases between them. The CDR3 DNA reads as TGTGCCAGCAGCGTAGAATCTGGTCGGGTCTATGGCTACACCTTC. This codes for CASSVESGRVYGYTF.

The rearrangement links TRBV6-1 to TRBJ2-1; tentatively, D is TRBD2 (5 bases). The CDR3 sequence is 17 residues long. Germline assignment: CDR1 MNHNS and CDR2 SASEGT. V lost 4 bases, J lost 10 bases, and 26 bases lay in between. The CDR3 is CASSGGPRGPRAKEQFF. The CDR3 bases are TGTGCCAGCAGTGGAGGACCCCGGGGTCCAAGAGCGAAAGAGCAGTTCTTC.

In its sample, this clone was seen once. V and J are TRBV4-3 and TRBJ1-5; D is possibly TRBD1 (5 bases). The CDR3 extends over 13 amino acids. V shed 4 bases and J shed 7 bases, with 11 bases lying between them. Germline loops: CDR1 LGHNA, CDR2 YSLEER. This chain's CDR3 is CASSPGTNQPQHF. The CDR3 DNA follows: TGCGCCAGCAGCCCCGGGACGAACCAGCCCCAGCATTTT.

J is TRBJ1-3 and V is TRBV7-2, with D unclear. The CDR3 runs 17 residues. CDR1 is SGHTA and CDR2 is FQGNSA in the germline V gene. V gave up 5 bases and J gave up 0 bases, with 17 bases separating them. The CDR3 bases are TGTGCCAGCAGCCAAGAATGGGCAGGCCTCTCTGGAAACACCATATATTTT. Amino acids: CASSQEWAGLSGNTIYF.

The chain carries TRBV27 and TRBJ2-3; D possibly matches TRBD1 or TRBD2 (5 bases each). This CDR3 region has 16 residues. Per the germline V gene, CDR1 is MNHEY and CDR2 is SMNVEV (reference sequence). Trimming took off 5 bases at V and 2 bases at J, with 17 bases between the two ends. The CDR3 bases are TGTGCCAGCAGTCTAACCGGGACGGGAAACACAGATACGCAGTATTTT. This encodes CASSLTGTGNTDTQYF.

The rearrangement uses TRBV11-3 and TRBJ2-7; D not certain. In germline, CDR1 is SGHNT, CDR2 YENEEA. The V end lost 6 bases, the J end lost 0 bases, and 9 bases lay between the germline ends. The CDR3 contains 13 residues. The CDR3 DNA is TGTGCCAGCAGTGGAGCGAGCTCCTACGAGCAGTACTTC. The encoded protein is CASSGASSYEQYF.

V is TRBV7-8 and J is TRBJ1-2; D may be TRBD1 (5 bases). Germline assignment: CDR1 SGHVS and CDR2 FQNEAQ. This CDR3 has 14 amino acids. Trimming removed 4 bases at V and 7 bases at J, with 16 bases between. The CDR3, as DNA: TGTGCCAGCAGCTACCGGGGGGGGGACTTTGGCTACACCTTC. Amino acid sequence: CASSYRGGDFGYTF.

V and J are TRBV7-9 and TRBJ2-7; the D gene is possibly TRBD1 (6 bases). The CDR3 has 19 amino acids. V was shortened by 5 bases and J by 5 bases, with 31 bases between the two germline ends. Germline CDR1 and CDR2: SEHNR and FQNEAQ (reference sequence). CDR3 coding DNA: TGTGCCAGCAGCGTAATGGGGTGGGGTAGGGGGAAATTAAGCGACGAGCAGTACTTC. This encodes CASSVMGWGRGKLSDEQYF.